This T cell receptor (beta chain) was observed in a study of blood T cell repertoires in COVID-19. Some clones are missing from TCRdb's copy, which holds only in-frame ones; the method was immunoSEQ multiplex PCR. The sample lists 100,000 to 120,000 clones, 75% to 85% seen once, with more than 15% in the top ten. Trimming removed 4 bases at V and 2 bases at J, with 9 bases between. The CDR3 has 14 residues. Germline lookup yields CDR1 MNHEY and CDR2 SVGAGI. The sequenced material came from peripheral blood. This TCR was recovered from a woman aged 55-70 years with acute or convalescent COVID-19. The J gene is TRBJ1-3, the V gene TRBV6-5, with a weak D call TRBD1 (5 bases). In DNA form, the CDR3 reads TGTGCCAGCAGTTCGGCCAGGGCTGGAAACACCATATATTTT. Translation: CASSSARAGNTIYF.